This T cell receptor beta chain came from a study of cytomegalovirus exposure and HLA in healthy donors (dated by TCRdb to the late 2010s). About the investigation overall: According to a later analysis, one platform produced both the 110 or so validation repertoires and the approximately 670 repertoires of the first cohort. To predict cytomegalovirus infection status, the study brought together high-throughput TCR immunosequencing, statistical association of individual TCRs with disease status, and machine learning. The study aimed to test whether cataloging public T cell receptors could reveal signatures of past pathogen exposure. In addition to the first cohort of 666 subjects, a separate validation cohort of approximately 130 different subjects was used. Broad study findings and their caveats: A later analysis had no HLA typing for the validation cohort, so co-occurrence there was scored across all 110 or so repertoires. The classifier was reported to diagnose cytomegalovirus status with high specificity and sensitivity in both the original cohort and the validation cohort. Subsequent analysis determined that TCRs grouped into clusters in the first cohort also showed a tendency toward co-occurrence across the roughly 120 validation repertoires, and approximately 93% of cluster scores exceeded 0. In the study, 150 to 200 TCR beta chains were listed as associated with cytomegalovirus. In vitro tests confirmed that a few of the cytomegalovirus-associated TCR beta chains recognize cytomegalovirus antigens. Most TCR sequences were observed very rarely across donors, whereas some public TCRs were present in many individuals. The authors suggested that the approach could potentially be extended to other disease states and immunological phenotypes.

Spanning cysteine to phenylalanine, the CDR3 consists of 14 amino acids. The CDR3 DNA has 42 bases and is translated from base 1. Taken from the germline V gene, the CDR1 and CDR2 loops are MGHDK and SYGVNS. The trim is 3 bases for V and 5 bases for J, with a gap of 10 bases between the germline ends. Note on this clone: What antigen it recognizes has not been identified. Base qualities are missing; no much larger clone stands one base away.

The library was obtained by the immunoSEQ multiplex PCR assay. As for the original processing: To diagnose cytomegalovirus status from the catalog of TCR beta chain sequences, a statistical classification framework was built. TCRdb stores this immuneACCESS table with in-frame sequences only. Part of the clones is absent; in the studies checked, under half of the shortfall reflects unresolved V genes, and no reason is known for the rest. V and J calls and clone size are as listed in that table; D and trimming were resolved from the DNA. For this sample there are 250,000 to 300,000 clones; roughly 89% appear just once. The ten largest clonotypes hold under 0.4% of the sample. The donors belonged to the validation cohort of roughly 120 subjects, which was separate from the 666-subject first cohort.

This chain is built from TRBV25-1 and TRBJ2-2; perhaps TRBD2 is the D gene, with 6 bases matching. The TCR was taken from a woman younger than 35 in good health and CMV-seronegative. Input material: PBMCs. DNA sequence: TGTGCCAGCAGTGACATCCGGGAGACCGGGGAGCTGTTTTTT. This yields the protein CASSDIRETGELFF.